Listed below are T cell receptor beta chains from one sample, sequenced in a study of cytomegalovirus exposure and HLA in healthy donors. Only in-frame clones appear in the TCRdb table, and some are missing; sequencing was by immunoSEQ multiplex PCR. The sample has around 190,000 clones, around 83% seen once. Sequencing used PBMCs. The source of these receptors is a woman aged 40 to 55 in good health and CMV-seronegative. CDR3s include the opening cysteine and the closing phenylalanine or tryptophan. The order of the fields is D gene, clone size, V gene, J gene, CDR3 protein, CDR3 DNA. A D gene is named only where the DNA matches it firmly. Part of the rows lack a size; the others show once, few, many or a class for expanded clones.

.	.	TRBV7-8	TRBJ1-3	CASSLGTTAEGGNTIYF	TGTGCCAGCAGCTTAGGGACGACCGCCGAGGGAGGAAACACCATATATTTT
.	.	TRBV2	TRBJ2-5	CASSGGQFGETQYF	TGTGCCAGCAGTGGAGGGCAGTTTGGTGAGACCCAGTACTTC
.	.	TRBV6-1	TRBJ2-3	CASSGLQGTDTQYF	TGTGCCAGCAGTGGCCTACAGGGCACAGATACGCAGTATTTT
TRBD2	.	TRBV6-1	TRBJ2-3	CAIRKLAGDADTQYF	TGTGCCATCCGCAAACTAGCGGGAGACGCAGATACGCAGTATTTT
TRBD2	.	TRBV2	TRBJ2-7	CASSELAGSYEQYF	TGTGCCAGCAGTGAACTAGCGGGCTCCTACGAGCAGTACTTC
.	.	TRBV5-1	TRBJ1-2	CASSFTANRVQDYGYTF	TGCGCCAGCAGCTTTACCGCAAACAGGGTCCAGGACTATGGCTACACCTTC
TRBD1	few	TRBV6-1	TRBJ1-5	CASSQTGGGSQPQHF	TGTGCCAGCAGTCAAACAGGGGGAGGAAGTCAGCCCCAGCATTTT
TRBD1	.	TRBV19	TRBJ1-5	CASSMGQVPSQPQHF	TGTGCCAGTAGTATGGGACAGGTACCAAGTCAGCCCCAGCATTTT
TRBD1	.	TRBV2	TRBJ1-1	CASSQRTGRLLEAFF	TGTGCCAGCAGTCAAAGGACAGGGAGACTGTTAGAAGCTTTCTTT
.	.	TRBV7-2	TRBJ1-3	CASSLVVNQGSGNTIYF	TGTGCCAGCAGCTTGGTTGTAAACCAGGGATCTGGAAACACCATATATTTT